The T cell receptor beta chain described here comes from a study of OX40 agonist ivuxolimab in advanced cancers. Background on the study: Previous treatment with anti-PD-1, anti-PD-L1 or anti-CTLA-4 therapy was allowed; about 40% had received some. General observations from the study: Antigens targeted by the expanded peripheral T cells were not determined. Mean expanded clone counts were higher in CD8+ than CD4+ T cells.

This clone was seen a few times. Its antigen is undetermined. The table came from immunoSEQ multiplex PCR; TCRdb's copy has only in-frame clones and leaves some out. This sample has tens of thousands of clones, with about 88% found just once. From germline, CDR1 is SGDLS and CDR2 YYNGEE. The CDR3 runs 13 residues. Trimming took off 0 bases at V and 5 bases at J, with 6 bases between the two ends. The sequence derives from an adult with an advanced solid tumor such as melanoma, head and neck, liver or kidney cancer. This rearrangement joins TRBV9 to TRBJ1-5; no reliable D call. Specimen: CD4+ or CD8+ T cells sorted from blood, collected in a trial of the OX40 agonist ivuxolimab. CDR3 nucleotide sequence: TGTGCCAGCAGCGTAGAGCCAGATCAGCCCCAGCATTTT. Protein product: CASSVEPDQPQHF.